These T cell receptor beta chains were read from a single sample in a study of human T cells and chemical hapten exposure. TCRdb independently ran MiXCR on the reads; one entry per CDR3 protein. The sample carries 95,000 to 150,000 distinct CDR3 sequences, about 8.9% recorded once. Sequencing was done on a sample of whole blood. The origin of the receptors is a human donor in good health. Some clones in this sample may be carry-over from other donors' samples. The CDR3 runs from the conserved cysteine through the conserved F or W. A D gene is named only where the DNA matches it firmly. The size entry is marked missing in some rows and otherwise reads once, few, many or a size class.

J: TRBJ2-4
V: TRBV4-1
D: TRBD2
size: few
DNA: TGCGCCAGCAGCCACCCCGGGGGTAGCGGGAGAGCCAAAAACATTCAGTACTTC
CDR3: CASSHPGGSGRAKNIQYF

J: TRBJ2-3
V: TRBV18
D: -
size: many
DNA: TGTGCCAGCTCACCCGGGCCAGATACGCAGTATTTT
CDR3: CASSPGPDTQYF

J: TRBJ2-1
V: TRBV20-1
D: -
size: few
DNA: TGCAGTGCTAGCCCCGGGACCCGCTCCTACAATGAGCAGTTCTTC
CDR3: CSASPGTRSYNEQFF

J: TRBJ2-5
V: TRBV5-4
D: TRBD2
size: many
DNA: TGTGCCAGCAGCTTGGGGCGACGTAGCGGGGGTGGGGAGACCCAGTACTTC
CDR3: CASSLGRRSGGGETQYF

J: TRBJ1-1
V: TRBV11-2
D: -
size: few
DNA: TGTGCCAGCAGCCGTCAGGTCGAAGCTTTCTTT
CDR3: CASSRQVEAFF

J: TRBJ1-6
V: TRBV12-3/TRBV12-4
D: -
size: -
DNA: -
CDR3: CASILVGQGNSPLHF

J: TRBJ2-7
V: TRBV28
D: TRBD2
size: few
DNA: TGTGCCGTAGCGGGTTGGGGTACCTACGAGCAGTACTTC
CDR3: CAVAGWGTYEQYF

J: TRBJ2-2
V: TRBV4-2
D: -
size: -
DNA: TGTGCCAGCAGCCCGGGGCCACAAAACACCGGGGAGCTGTTTTTT
CDR3: CASSPGPQNTGELFF

J: TRBJ2-3
V: TRBV20-1
D: TRBD2
size: few
DNA: TGCAGTGCTAGGGATAGACTAGCGGGGTACACAGATACGCAGTATTTT
CDR3: CSARDRLAGYTDTQYF

J: TRBJ2-5
V: TRBV25-1
D: -
size: few
DNA: TGTGCCAGCAGCGTACTGACCCGTCTGGAGACCCAGTACTTC
CDR3: CASSVLTRLETQYF

J: TRBJ2-7
V: TRBV20-1
D: -
size: -
DNA: TGCAGTGCTAGAGCTGTCGGGTCCTACGAGCAGTACTTC
CDR3: CSARAVGSYEQYF

J: TRBJ1-1
V: TRBV5-1
D: -
size: many
DNA: TGCGCCAGCAGCTTGGTGGCGAGGACTGAAGCTTTCTTT
CDR3: CASSLVARTEAFF

J: TRBJ1-4
V: TRBV5-1
D: TRBD1
size: -
DNA: TGCGCCAGCAGCTTGAGGGGACAGGCGCTTTCTAATGAAAAACTGTTTTTT
CDR3: CASSLRGQALSNEKLFF

J: TRBJ1-2
V: TRBV7-2
D: TRBD1
size: -
DNA: TGTGCCAGCAGCTTAGCTGAGACAGGGGGTATTTTCTATGGCTACACCTTC
CDR3: CASSLAETGGIFYGYTF

J: TRBJ1-4
V: TRBV4-3
D: -
size: many
DNA: TGCGCCAGCAGCCAAAAAGGGGGGGCATTTGATGATGAAAAACTGTTTTTT
CDR3: CASSQKGGAFDDEKLFF

J: TRBJ2-7
V: TRBV4-3
D: -
size: few
DNA: TGCGCCAGCAGCCAAGGGGCGGGGGAGCAGTACTTC
CDR3: CASSQGAGEQYF

J: TRBJ2-7
V: TRBV6-5
D: TRBD2
size: many
DNA: TGTGCCAGCAGCCCACTAGCGGGAGAGCGCGAGCAGTACTTC
CDR3: CASSPLAGEREQYF

J: TRBJ1-2
V: TRBV6-5
D: -
size: many
DNA: TGTGCCAGCAGTTACTCTCAGACAGTCAACTATGGCTACACCTTC
CDR3: CASSYSQTVNYGYTF

J: TRBJ2-7
V: TRBV6-5
D: -
size: many
DNA: TGTGCCAGCAGCCGCCCGGGGGTCCCCTACGAGCAGTACTTC
CDR3: CASSRPGVPYEQYF

J: TRBJ2-2
V: TRBV20-1
D: TRBD2
size: few
DNA: TGCAGTGCTAGAGTCCCCGGGAGGCCGAACACCGGGGAGCTGTTTTTT
CDR3: CSARVPGRPNTGELFF

J: TRBJ1-2
V: TRBV4-3
D: -
size: many
DNA: TGCGCCAGCAGCCAAGAAGCGAGAGGACAACGCAACTATGGCTACACCTTC
CDR3: CASSQEARGQRNYGYTF

J: TRBJ2-5
V: TRBV5-4
D: -
size: few
DNA: TGTGCCAGCAGCTTCCGGGACTTCCAAGAGACCCAGTACTTC
CDR3: CASSFRDFQETQYF

J: TRBJ2-3
V: TRBV29-1
D: -
size: -
DNA: TGCAGCGTTGATCGTCGGGGGCTCTGGACAGATACGCAGTATTTT
CDR3: CSVDRRGLWTDTQYF

J: TRBJ1-5
V: TRBV10-3
D: TRBD1
size: -
DNA: TGTGCCATCAGGTCCGGGGACAGGGGCAATCAGCCCCAGCATTTT
CDR3: CAIRSGDRGNQPQHF

J: TRBJ1-5
V: TRBV6-5
D: -
size: many
DNA: TGTGCCAGCTGGGGGGGAGGGAATCAGCCCCAGCATTTT
CDR3: CASWGGGNQPQHF

J: TRBJ1-1
V: TRBV6-5
D: TRBD1
size: many
DNA: TGTGCCAGCAGTTACTTAAGGGGACAGGGCAACACTGAAGCTTTCTTT
CDR3: CASSYLRGQGNTEAFF

J: TRBJ1-6
V: TRBV25-1
D: -
size: -
DNA: TGTGCCAGCAGTGAATCGTCTGGGGATAATTCACCCCTCCACTTT
CDR3: CASSESSGDNSPLHF

J: TRBJ2-7
V: TRBV29-1
D: -
size: few
DNA: TGCAGCGTTGAACAGGGAGCCTACGAGCAGTACTTC
CDR3: CSVEQGAYEQYF

J: TRBJ1-5
V: TRBV5-8
D: -
size: many
DNA: TGTGCCAGCAGCAAACGCGGAGCAGGAGGCAATCAGCCCCAGCATTTT
CDR3: CASSKRGAGGNQPQHF

J: TRBJ2-1
V: TRBV6-2/TRBV6-3
D: -
size: many
DNA: TGTGCCAGCAGCAACGGGGGTTCCTACAATGAGCAGTTCTTC
CDR3: CASSNGGSYNEQFF

J: TRBJ2-1
V: TRBV2
D: -
size: few
DNA: TGTGCCAGCAGCGAAACTAGCCCGAGCTCCTACAATGAGCAGTTCTTC
CDR3: CASSETSPSSYNEQFF

J: TRBJ2-1
V: TRBV5-4
D: TRBD2
size: -
DNA: TGTGCCAGCAGCTTGATTGTTCTAGCGGGAGGGTACAATGAGCAGTTCTTC
CDR3: CASSLIVLAGGYNEQFF

J: TRBJ2-5
V: TRBV4-2
D: -
size: -
DNA: TGTGCCAGCAGCCAAGGTCCACAAGCGGGAGAGACCCAGTACTTC
CDR3: CASSQGPQAGETQYF